Here is one T cell receptor (beta chain) with its context. J was trimmed by 3 bases and V by 2 bases; bases with no gene match: 4. The CDR3 contains 14 residues. Per the germline V gene, CDR1 is GTSNPN and CDR2 is SVGIG (reference sequence). This record belongs to a study of T cells after somatic rescue of genetic block. The protocol was immunoSEQ multiplex PCR, while the TCRdb copy is restricted to in-frame clones and leaves out a portion. The sample has about 16,000 clones; about 70% are singletons. The sequence came from a boy aged 5-17 years. The V and J genes are TRBV30 and TRBJ2-1; TRBD2 matches 7 bases. The sequencing sample was made of peripheral blood mononuclear cells (PBMCs). The CDR3 reads CAWSRGGGYNEQFF. Here the CDR3 DNA reads TGTGCCTGGAGTCGTGGGGGGGGCTACAATGAGCAGTTCTTC.